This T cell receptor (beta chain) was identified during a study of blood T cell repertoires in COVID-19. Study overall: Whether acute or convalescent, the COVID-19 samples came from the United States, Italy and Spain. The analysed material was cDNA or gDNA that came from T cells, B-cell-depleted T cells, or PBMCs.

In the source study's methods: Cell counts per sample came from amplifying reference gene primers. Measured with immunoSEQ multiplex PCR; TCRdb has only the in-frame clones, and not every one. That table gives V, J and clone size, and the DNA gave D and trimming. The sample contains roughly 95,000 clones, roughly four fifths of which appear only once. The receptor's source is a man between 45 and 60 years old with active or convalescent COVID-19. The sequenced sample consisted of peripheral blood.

In DNA, the CDR3 is TGCGCCAGCAGCTCCCGGGACAGGGGCAATGAGCAGTTCTTC. Residues: CASSSRDRGNEQFF. The chain is built from TRBV5-1 and TRBJ2-1; 10 nucleotides line up with TRBD1. From germline, CDR1 is SGHRS and CDR2 YFSETQ. The CDR3 has 14 residues. V was clipped by 3 bases and J by 6 bases; unmatched bases: 3.